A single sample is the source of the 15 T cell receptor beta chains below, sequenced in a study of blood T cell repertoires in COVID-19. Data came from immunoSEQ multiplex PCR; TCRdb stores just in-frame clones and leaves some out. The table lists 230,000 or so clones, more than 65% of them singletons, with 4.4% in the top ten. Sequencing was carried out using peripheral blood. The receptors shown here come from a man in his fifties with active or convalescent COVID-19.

CDR3 sequence reads: CASSLQETQYF. The CDR3, as DNA: TGTGCCAGCAGTCTTCAAGAGACCCAGTACTTC. This chain links TRBV6-4 with TRBJ2-5; D unclear. The germline CDR1 and CDR2 sequences are MRHNA and SNTAGT. CDR3 length equals 11 residues. V was cut by 5 bases and J by 2 bases, with 3 bases left in between.

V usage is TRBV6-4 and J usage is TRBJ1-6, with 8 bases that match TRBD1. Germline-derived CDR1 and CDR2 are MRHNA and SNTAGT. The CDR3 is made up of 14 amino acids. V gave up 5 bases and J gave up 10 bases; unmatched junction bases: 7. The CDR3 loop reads CASSPETGVSPLHF. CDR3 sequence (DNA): TGTGCCAGCAGTCCGGAGACAGGGGTCTCACCCCTCCACTTT.

Written as DNA, the CDR3 is TGTGCCAGCAGCTCCGGACAGGGGAGCACAGATACGCAGTATTTT. Translation: CASSSGQGSTDTQYF. This chain links TRBV5-6 with TRBJ2-3; 9 nucleotides agree with TRBD1. Germline lookup yields CDR1 SGHDT and CDR2 YYEEEE. The CDR3 totals 15 residues. The junction had 2 bases not matched to a gene; V was cut back by 3 bases and J by 0 bases.

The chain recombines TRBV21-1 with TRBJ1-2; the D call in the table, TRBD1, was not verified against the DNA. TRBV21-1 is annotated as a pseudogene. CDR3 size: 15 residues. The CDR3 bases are TGTGCCAGCAGCAAAGAGAGAGGGGGCAGGTATGGCTACACCTTC. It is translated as CASSKERGGRYGYTF.

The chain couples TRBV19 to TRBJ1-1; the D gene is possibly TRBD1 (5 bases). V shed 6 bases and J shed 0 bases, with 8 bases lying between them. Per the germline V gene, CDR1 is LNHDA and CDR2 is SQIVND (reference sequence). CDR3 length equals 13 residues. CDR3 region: CASSDRMNTEAFF. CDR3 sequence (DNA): TGTGCCAGTAGCGACAGAATGAACACTGAAGCTTTCTTT.

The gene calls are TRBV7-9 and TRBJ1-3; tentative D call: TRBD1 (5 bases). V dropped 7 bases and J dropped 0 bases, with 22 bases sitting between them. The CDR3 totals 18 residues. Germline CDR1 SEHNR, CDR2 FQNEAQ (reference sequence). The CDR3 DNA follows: TGTGCCAGCACCCTGGCGGGTGGGGCGGGGAGCTCTGGAAACACCATATATTTT. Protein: CASTLAGGAGSSGNTIYF.

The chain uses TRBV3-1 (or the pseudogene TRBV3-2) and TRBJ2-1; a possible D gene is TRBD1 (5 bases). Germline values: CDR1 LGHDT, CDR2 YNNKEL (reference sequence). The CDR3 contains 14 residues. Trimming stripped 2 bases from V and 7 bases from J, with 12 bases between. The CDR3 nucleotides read TGTGCCAGCAGCCAAAACTGGGGCAGTAATGAGCAGTTCTTC. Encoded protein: CASSQNWGSNEQFF.

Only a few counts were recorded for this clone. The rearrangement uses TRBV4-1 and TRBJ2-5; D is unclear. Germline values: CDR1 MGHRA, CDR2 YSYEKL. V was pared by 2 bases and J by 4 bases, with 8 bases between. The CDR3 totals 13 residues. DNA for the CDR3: TGCGCCAGCAGCCAACAGGTCGGAGAGACCCAGTACTTC. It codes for CASSQQVGETQYF.

CDR3 region: CAWSGGNTEAFF. In DNA, the CDR3 is TGTGCCTGGAGCGGGGGGAACACTGAAGCTTTCTTT. The rearrangement uses TRBV30 and TRBJ1-1; D is perhaps TRBD1 (5 bases). The CDR3 extends over 12 amino acids. V was clipped by 3 bases and J by 1 base, with 6 bases between them. Germline CDR1 reads GTSNPN; CDR2 reads SVGIG (reference sequence).

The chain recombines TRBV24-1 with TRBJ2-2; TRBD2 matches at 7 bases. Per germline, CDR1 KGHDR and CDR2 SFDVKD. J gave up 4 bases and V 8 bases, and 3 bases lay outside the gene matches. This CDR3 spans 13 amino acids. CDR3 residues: CATTPGGTGELFF. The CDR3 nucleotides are TGTGCCACCACCCCGGGGGGCACCGGGGAGCTGTTTTTT.

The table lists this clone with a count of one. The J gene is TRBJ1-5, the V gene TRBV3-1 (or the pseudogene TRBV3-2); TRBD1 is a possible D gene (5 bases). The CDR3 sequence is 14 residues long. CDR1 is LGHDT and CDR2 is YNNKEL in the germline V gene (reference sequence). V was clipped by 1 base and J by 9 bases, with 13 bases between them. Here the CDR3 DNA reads TGTGCCAGCAGCCAAGGAACAGGTCTTCCGCCCCAGCATTTT. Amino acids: CASSQGTGLPPQHF.

DNA of the CDR3: TGCGCCAGCAGCCATGGGGACAGGGGAGGGGCCGAGCAGTACTTC. Its translation: CASSHGDRGGAEQYF. This chain connects TRBV5-1 to TRBJ2-7, with 10 bases aligning to TRBD1. V lost 4 bases to trimming and J lost 6 bases; unmatched junction nucleotides: 10. The CDR3 spans 15 residues. Germline V gene lookup returns CDR1 SGHRS and CDR2 YFSETQ.

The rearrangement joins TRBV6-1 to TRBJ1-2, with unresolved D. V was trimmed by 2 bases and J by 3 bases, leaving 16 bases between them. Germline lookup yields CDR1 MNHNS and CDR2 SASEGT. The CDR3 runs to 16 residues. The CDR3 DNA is TGTGCCAGCAGTGAACGTATGGCCCCGAGGGACTATGGCTACACCTTC. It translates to CASSERMAPRDYGYTF.

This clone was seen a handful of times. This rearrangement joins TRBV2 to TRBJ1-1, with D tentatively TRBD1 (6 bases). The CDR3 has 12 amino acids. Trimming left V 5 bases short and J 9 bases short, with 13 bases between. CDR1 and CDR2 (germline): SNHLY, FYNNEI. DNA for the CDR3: TGTGCCAGCAGTATTCGACAGGAAAAAGCTTTCTTT. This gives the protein CASSIRQEKAFF.

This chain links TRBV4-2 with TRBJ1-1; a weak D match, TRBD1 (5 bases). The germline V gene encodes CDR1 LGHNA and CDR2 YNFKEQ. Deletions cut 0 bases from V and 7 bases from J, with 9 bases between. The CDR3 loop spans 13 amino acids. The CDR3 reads CASSQEWGLEAFF. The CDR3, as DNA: TGTGCCAGCAGCCAAGAATGGGGACTTGAAGCTTTCTTT.